Listed here is a single T cell receptor beta chain. Its antigen is not identified. Using immunoSEQ multiplex PCR, the repertoire was profiled, and TCRdb retains in-frame clones only, with some absent. The profile shows 1,400 or so clones, 15% to 25% of them singletons. The V gene lost 5 bases and the J gene lost 2 bases, with 18 bases spanning the gap. CDR1 is SGHAT and CDR2 is FQDESV in the germline V gene (reference sequence). This CDR3 is built from 16 residues. The data derive from a study of T cells in localized non-small cell lung cancer. General observations from the study: Heterogeneity cannot be ruled out, as sequencing used one tumor region only. Uninvolved neighboring lung showed the greatest T cell clonality, exceeding tumor.

The sequence derives from a male donor aged 60 or over with stage I squamous cell lung carcinoma. This specimen consisted of normal lung tissue next to the tumor, obtained before any cancer treatment. The chain is built from TRBV11-1 and TRBJ2-5; D may match TRBD1 or TRBD2 (5 bases each). Here the CDR3 reads CASSRNRDQIQETQYF. In DNA form, the CDR3 reads TGTGCCAGCAGCCGCAACCGGGACCAAATACAAGAGACCCAGTACTTC.